The clone carrying this TCR beta chain was observed a few times. Its specificity is not known. Sequence data for DNA of cultured CD4+ T cells were generated by the Oncomine TCR Beta short-read assay. Each CDR3 protein gets one entry after TCRdb re-called the PCR reads with MiXCR. The sample consists of fewer than 25,000 distinct CDR3 sequences, under 40% of them appearing once. These data belong to a study of vaccination and CD4 T cells after COVID-19. For the study at large: Two of the convalescents were Hispanic, and the group consisted of six males and four females. Both day-14 and day-161-to-241 post-vaccine samples exist for a few convalescent patients. Diagnosis preceded the drawing of post-COVID samples by a median roughly 93 days (range 35 to 161).

CDR1 and CDR2 from the germline V gene are MNHNS and SASEGT. The CDR3 extends over 14 amino acids. Between the trimmed V and J ends, which lost 6 bases and 8 bases, there was a span of 19 bases. Stated time point: late sampling 161 to 241 days after vaccination in a few convalescent patients. Noted treatment: roughly 10-day PBMC culture with coronavirus spike peptide pools or control peptides (ViraFEST assay). Whole-study results and caveats: Detection of a median around 86% of reactive clones in convalescent patients was confined to the period after vaccination.

This receptor was identified in a human donor who had recovered from COVID-19. The rearrangement links TRBV6-1 to TRBJ1-2, with a weak D call TRBD1 (5 bases). The sequencing here drew on CD4+ T cells from blood, cultured in vitro, taken about 7 months after SARS-CoV-2 vaccination. The CDR3 region has the DNA TGTGCCAGCAGACCTGACAGAAACCTGGGAGGCTACACCTTC. Amino acids: CASRPDRNLGGYTF.